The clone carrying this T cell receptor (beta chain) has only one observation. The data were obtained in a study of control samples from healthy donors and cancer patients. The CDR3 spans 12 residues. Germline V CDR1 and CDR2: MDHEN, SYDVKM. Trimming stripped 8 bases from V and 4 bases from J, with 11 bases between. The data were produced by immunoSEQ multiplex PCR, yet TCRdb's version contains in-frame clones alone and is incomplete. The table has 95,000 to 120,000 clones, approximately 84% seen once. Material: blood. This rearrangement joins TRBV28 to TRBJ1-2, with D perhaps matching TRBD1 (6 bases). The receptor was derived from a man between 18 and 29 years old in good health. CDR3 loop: CASAEGGYGYTF. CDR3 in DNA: TGTGCCAGCGCCGAGGGGGGCTATGGCTACACCTTC.